This T cell receptor beta chain was recorded in a study of shared clonotypes between healthy human individuals. Whole-study results and caveats: A handful of donors shared approximately 5% of their naive CD4 clonotypes. Estimated clonotype richness was generally higher in naive than memory subsets.

Points on this clone: No antigen is known for it.

At a deep level, the assay was run. The table came from immunoSEQ multiplex PCR; TCRdb's copy has only in-frame clones and leaves some out. Among over a million clones listed, around 76% were seen once. The sequenced material came from memory CD4+ T cells sorted from blood. Documented subset: CD45RA-negative fraction. The receptor's source is a man younger than 35 in good health.

The CDR3 region is CASSLGVGNSNQPQHF. Here the CDR3 DNA reads TGCGCCAGCAGCTTGGGGGTTGGGAATAGCAATCAGCCCCAGCATTTT. The chain links TRBV5-1 to TRBJ1-5; D uncertain. This CDR3 has 16 amino acids. CDR1 and CDR2 from the germline V gene are SGHRS and YFSETQ. V gave up 0 bases and J gave up 0 bases, with 10 bases separating them.